A single T cell receptor (beta chain) is shown here with its context. The germline CDR1 and CDR2 sequences are MNHEY and SVGAGI. This CDR3 has 15 residues. Trimming stripped 0 bases from V and 1 base from J, with 7 bases between. The data stem from a study of OX40 agonist ivuxolimab in advanced cancers. Study as a whole: Hepatocellular carcinoma, melanoma, renal cell or head and neck cancer occurred in dose-escalation patients.

TCRdb's table, derived via immunoSEQ multiplex PCR, lists solely in-frame clones and lacks some. The sample shows about 70,000 clones, 85% to 90% of them seen only once. Specimen: CD4+ or CD8+ T cells sorted from blood, collected in a trial of the OX40 agonist ivuxolimab. V is TRBV6-5 and J is TRBJ1-5; D remains unclear. This TCR came from an adult with an advanced solid tumor such as melanoma, head and neck, liver or kidney cancer. The CDR3 DNA reads as TGTGCCAGCAGTTACTCAGGCGGCAGCAATCAGCCCCAGCATTTT. It is translated as CASSYSGGSNQPQHF.